This T cell receptor (beta chain) was obtained from a study of CD8+CD57+ T cells in acquired aplastic anemia. Study information: Roughly 3.2 ug was the average amount of DNA from sorted CD4+ and CD8+ cells. Where healthy donors were concerned, CD4+ cells averaged about 10 million reads. Overall study results and limits: A set of around 30 CD8+ CDR3 sequences was shared between patients and controls, and these sequences appeared highly expressed in patients. Controls did not differ significantly from patients in CD8+ Simpson's diversity.

The template for TCR beta VDJ and CDR3 sequence profiling was genomic DNA. Each CDR3 protein gets one entry after TCRdb re-called the reads with MiXCR. The data contain 75,000 to 90,000 distinct CDR3 sequences, about half of them singletons. Points on this clonotype: The target antigen is unknown.

V shed 5 bases and J 7 bases; nucleotides not matched to a gene: 6. The germline gives CDR1 LNHNV, CDR2 YYDKDF (reference sequence). CDR3 size: 14 residues. The receptor's source is a human donor in good health, serving as a control. The chain has TRBV15 and TRBJ2-1, with 9 bases lining up with TRBD1. Input material: sorted CD4+, CD8+, or CD8+CD57+ T cells (not recorded which) from PBMCs. This CDR3 is CATSRDRVVNEQFF. CDR3 sequence (DNA): TGTGCCACCAGCCGGGACAGGGTGGTGAATGAGCAGTTCTTC.